A selection of T cell receptor beta chains follows, all from one sample in a study of blood T cells in healthy people across ages. Via MiXCR, TCRdb re-called the 5' RACE reads, giving one row per CDR3 protein. Altogether over 1.5 million distinct CDR3 sequences are present, 40% to 55% being singletons, with the ten largest covering approximately 2%. The sequencing sample was made of blood. Every receptor here comes from a woman aged 40 to 50 in good health. CDR3s leave out the opening cysteine and the closing phenylalanine or tryptophan.

v_call cdr3_aa
TRBV4-2 ASSQVGGRHNEQY
TRBV7-9 ASSLYDSPYGYT
TRBV5-6 ASSDPGTAYEQY
TRBV11-2 ASISRGSSYEQY
TRBV12-3/TRBV12-4 ASSMGRNQPQH
TRBV7-2 ASSVVNSPLH
TRBV28 ASSSPRASGGPSTDTQY
TRBV5-5 ASSFGLGTDYGYT
TRBV20-1 SASSDAYEQY
TRBV20-1 SARDHLGAGANVLT
TRBV20-1 SASLSGGPTDTQY
TRBV20-1 SAREGGRGYEQY
TRBV4-2 ASSQDGGLAAYNEQF
TRBV5-1 ASSLPTDATNEKLF
TRBV4-2 ASSQDMSGEQF
TRBV5-1 ASKRMGPLHEQY
TRBV15 ATSRAGTGNEKLF
TRBV20-1 SARDELSRKETQY
TRBV7-3 ASSPSGTSGGLSTDTQY
TRBV27 ASSRGVLGGYT
TRBV28 ASSSGQGRYGYT
TRBV9 ASSTRGRGYT
TRBV14 ASSQTADRADYGCT
TRBV7-2 ASNSGRANYGYT
TRBV6-2/TRBV6-3 ASTGGGRQPQH
TRBV4-2 ASSQVGRGSGKTEAF
TRBV4-2 ASSQDGPGFGNSPLH
TRBV20-1 SARDIQGGQPQH
TRBV5-1 ASSTGLSSGANVLT
TRBV7-2 ASSVLEAAEAF
TRBV5-1 ASATISRGSYEQY
TRBV4-2 ASSQETGGGTGELF
TRBV20-1 SARDLADSNEKLF
TRBV18 ASSPQNRLAGEHEQY
TRBV6-1 ASSDRGRDNEQF
TRBV11-2 ASSLDYRTSGGLNNEQF
TRBV5-5 ASIRAMNTEAF
TRBV7-2 ASSAGQFFEQF
TRBV27 ASSLRGAEQY
TRBV7-2 ASSTRGTTDTQY
TRBV18 ASSPPGVYQETQY
TRBV20-1 SATVQTTGYT
TRBV24-1 ATSDPDRGRNEQY
TRBV29-1 SVTDYEQY
TRBV4-2 ASSQDRAGLGNNQPQH
TRBV27 ASSGPGTGIVQY